A selection of T cell receptor beta chains follows, all from one sample in a study of blood T cell repertoires in COVID-19. Repertoires were generated with immunoSEQ multiplex PCR, while TCRdb's copy carries only in-frame clones and drops some. The data show 97,000 or so clones, approximately 80% seen once. Input material: peripheral blood. Receptor source: a man aged 70-80 years with active or convalescent COVID-19. The CDR3 runs from the conserved cysteine through the conserved F or W. Each record gives: J gene, clone size, D gene, V gene, CDR3 protein, CDR3 DNA. A D gene is named only where the DNA matches it firmly. Size tells how often a clone was seen (once, few, many) or the class of an expanded clone, and some rows leave it out.

j_call: TRBJ2-1
clone_size: .
d_call: TRBD1
v_call: TRBV4-3
cdr3_aa: CASSQQQGWINEQFF
cdr3_nt: TGCGCCAGCAGCCAGCAACAGGGGTGGATCAATGAGCAGTTCTTC

j_call: TRBJ2-7
clone_size: .
d_call: TRBD2
v_call: TRBV29-1
cdr3_aa: CSVFRSGGPYEQYF
cdr3_nt: TGCAGCGTCTTTCGTAGCGGGGGGCCCTACGAGCAGTACTTC

j_call: TRBJ2-7
clone_size: once
d_call: TRBD2
v_call: TRBV6-6
cdr3_aa: CASSQLAGVAYEQYF
cdr3_nt: TGTGCCAGCAGTCAACTAGCGGGGGTCGCCTACGAGCAGTACTTC

j_call: TRBJ2-5
clone_size: .
d_call: TRBD2
v_call: TRBV11-3
cdr3_aa: CASHGRGQETQYF
cdr3_nt: TGTGCCAGCCACGGGAGGGGGCAAGAGACCCAGTACTTC

j_call: TRBJ2-3
clone_size: .
d_call: .
v_call: TRBV10-3
cdr3_aa: CAISESKGTDTQYF
cdr3_nt: TGTGCCATCAGTGAGTCAAAGGGGACTGATACGCAGTATTTT

j_call: TRBJ2-4
clone_size: .
d_call: TRBD2
v_call: TRBV27
cdr3_aa: CASSPLAENIQYF
cdr3_nt: TGTGCCAGCAGTCCACTAGCGGAAAACATTCAGTACTTC

j_call: TRBJ2-5
clone_size: few
d_call: .
v_call: TRBV6-4
cdr3_aa: CASREDRFGETQYF
cdr3_nt: TGTGCCAGCAGAGAAGACAGGTTTGGAGAGACCCAGTACTTC

j_call: TRBJ2-3
clone_size: .
d_call: .
v_call: TRBV4-3
cdr3_aa: CASSQAFRLEGTDTQYF
cdr3_nt: TGCGCCAGCAGCCAAGCGTTCCGCCTAGAAGGCACAGATACGCAGTATTTT

j_call: TRBJ2-7
clone_size: .
d_call: .
v_call: TRBV4-2
cdr3_aa: CASSQVPRSLYEQYF
cdr3_nt: TGTGCCAGCAGCCAAGTTCCCCGAAGCCTTTACGAGCAGTACTTC

j_call: TRBJ2-1
clone_size: few
d_call: .
v_call: TRBV18
cdr3_aa: CASSPPGLRGNEQFF
cdr3_nt: TGTGCCAGCTCACCCCCCGGGTTAAGGGGCAATGAGCAGTTCTTC

j_call: TRBJ2-7
clone_size: .
d_call: .
v_call: TRBV5-1
cdr3_aa: CASSKLESYEQYF
cdr3_nt: TGCGCCAGCAGCAAACTAGAATCCTACGAGCAGTACTTC

j_call: TRBJ2-1
clone_size: .
d_call: .
v_call: TRBV4-3
cdr3_aa: CASSQDSSYNEQFF
cdr3_nt: TGCGCCAGCAGCCAAGACAGCTCCTACAATGAGCAGTTCTTC

j_call: TRBJ2-7
clone_size: once
d_call: TRBD1
v_call: TRBV5-4
cdr3_aa: CASSKTGVEQYF
cdr3_nt: TGTGCCAGCAGCAAAACAGGGGTCGAGCAGTACTTC

j_call: TRBJ1-6
clone_size: .
d_call: .
v_call: TRBV3-1/TRBV3-2
cdr3_aa: CASSQATGSSYNSPLHF
cdr3_nt: TGTGCCAGCAGCCAAGCGACAGGTTCCTCCTATAATTCACCCCTCCACTTT

j_call: TRBJ1-1
clone_size: .
d_call: TRBD1
v_call: TRBV2
cdr3_aa: CASSRTGSTEAFF
cdr3_nt: TGTGCCAGCAGCCGGACAGGGAGCACTGAAGCTTTCTTT

j_call: TRBJ2-2
clone_size: .
d_call: TRBD1
v_call: TRBV5-1
cdr3_aa: CATRQGNTGELFF
cdr3_nt: TGCGCCACGAGACAGGGGAACACCGGGGAGCTGTTTTTT

j_call: TRBJ2-3
clone_size: .
d_call: TRBD2
v_call: TRBV29-1
cdr3_aa: CSVNWRPVWAGEIDTQYF
cdr3_nt: TGCAGCGTTAATTGGCGACCCGTGTGGGCGGGGGAAATAGATACGCAGTATTTT

j_call: TRBJ2-6
clone_size: .
d_call: .
v_call: TRBV28
cdr3_aa: CASSTPGRGAGANVLTF
cdr3_nt: TGTGCCAGCAGTACCCCGGGCAGGGGAGCTGGGGCCAACGTCCTGACTTTC

j_call: TRBJ2-7
clone_size: .
d_call: TRBD2
v_call: TRBV6-2/TRBV6-3
cdr3_aa: CASSPTSGVLQYF
cdr3_nt: TGTGCCAGCAGTCCAACTAGCGGGGTTTTGCAGTACTTC

j_call: TRBJ1-1
clone_size: few
d_call: .
v_call: TRBV2
cdr3_aa: CASRMGGSNTEAFF
cdr3_nt: TGTGCCAGCAGGATGGGGGGGAGCAACACTGAAGCTTTCTTT

j_call: TRBJ1-3
clone_size: .
d_call: .
v_call: TRBV3-1/TRBV3-2
cdr3_aa: CASTQRGSGNTIYF
cdr3_nt: TGTGCCAGCACCCAGCGCGGTTCTGGAAACACCATATATTTT

j_call: TRBJ2-3
clone_size: .
d_call: .
v_call: TRBV18
cdr3_aa: CASSPFRTARDTDTQYF
cdr3_nt: TGTGCCAGCTCACCTTTCCGGACAGCCCGGGATACAGATACGCAGTATTTT

j_call: TRBJ2-7
clone_size: .
d_call: TRBD2
v_call: TRBV13
cdr3_aa: CASIKAGLAGDYEQYF
cdr3_nt: TGTGCCAGCATCAAGGCCGGACTAGCGGGGGATTACGAGCAGTACTTC

j_call: TRBJ2-3
clone_size: .
d_call: .
v_call: TRBV5-1
cdr3_aa: CASIWTGITGTRPVF
cdr3_nt: TGCGCCAGCATCTGGACAGGTATCACCGGGACTCGACCGGTTTTT

j_call: TRBJ1-1
clone_size: .
d_call: .
v_call: TRBV6-6
cdr3_aa: CASNKQGSTEAFF
cdr3_nt: TGTGCCAGCAATAAACAGGGCAGCACTGAAGCTTTCTTT

j_call: TRBJ2-1
clone_size: .
d_call: .
v_call: TRBV19
cdr3_aa: CASNVRGDYNEQFF
cdr3_nt: TGTGCCAGTAACGTGCGGGGAGACTACAATGAGCAGTTCTTC

j_call: TRBJ1-6
clone_size: .
d_call: .
v_call: TRBV18
cdr3_aa: CASSPWGPNYNSPLHF
cdr3_nt: TGTGCCAGCTCACCATGGGGGCCTAATTATAATTCACCCCTCCACTTT

j_call: TRBJ1-2
clone_size: .
d_call: .
v_call: TRBV12-3/TRBV12-4
cdr3_aa: CASSLSQGGYTF
cdr3_nt: TGTGCCAGCAGTTTATCACAGGGCGGCTACACCTTC

j_call: TRBJ2-4
clone_size: .
d_call: .
v_call: TRBV29-1
cdr3_aa: CSVEGLAKNIQYF
cdr3_nt: TGCAGCGTTGAAGGTCTAGCCAAAAACATTCAGTACTTC

j_call: TRBJ1-1
clone_size: .
d_call: .
v_call: TRBV7-6
cdr3_aa: CASSLGRGMNTEAFF
cdr3_nt: TGTGCCAGCAGCTTAGGGAGGGGCATGAACACTGAAGCTTTCTTT

j_call: TRBJ1-1
clone_size: .
d_call: TRBD1
v_call: TRBV11-3
cdr3_aa: CASSTYRGPTEAFF
cdr3_nt: TGTGCCAGCAGCACCTACAGGGGGCCCACTGAAGCTTTCTTT

j_call: TRBJ2-3
clone_size: once
d_call: .
v_call: TRBV2
cdr3_aa: CASIEGQGTDTQYF
cdr3_nt: TGTGCCAGCATAGAAGGCCAGGGTACAGATACGCAGTATTTT

j_call: TRBJ1-3
clone_size: .
d_call: TRBD1
v_call: TRBV3-1/TRBV3-2
cdr3_aa: CASSQDIGTGHSGNTIYF
cdr3_nt: TGTGCCAGCAGCCAAGATATTGGGACAGGCCATTCTGGAAACACCATATATTTT

j_call: TRBJ2-7
clone_size: few
d_call: .
v_call: TRBV6-6
cdr3_aa: CASSHGGYQESYEQYF
cdr3_nt: TGTGCCAGCAGTCACGGGGGATACCAAGAGTCCTACGAGCAGTACTTC

j_call: TRBJ1-1
clone_size: .
d_call: .
v_call: TRBV12-3/TRBV12-4
cdr3_aa: CASSLPDTYEAFF
cdr3_nt: TGTGCCAGCAGTTTACCAGACACATATGAAGCTTTCTTT

j_call: TRBJ1-2
clone_size: .
d_call: .
v_call: TRBV5-1
cdr3_aa: CASSPEGGDYGYTF
cdr3_nt: TGCGCCAGCAGCCCTGAGGGGGGGGACTATGGCTACACCTTC

j_call: TRBJ1-2
clone_size: .
d_call: .
v_call: TRBV4-1
cdr3_aa: CASSQLYSIPYGYTF
cdr3_nt: TGCGCCAGCAGCCAACTATACAGTATCCCCTATGGCTACACCTTC

j_call: TRBJ2-5
clone_size: .
d_call: TRBD2
v_call: TRBV6-5
cdr3_aa: CASSYLGPGGETQYF
cdr3_nt: TGTGCCAGCAGTTACCTCGGCCCGGGGGGAGAGACCCAGTACTTC

j_call: TRBJ1-5
clone_size: few
d_call: TRBD1
v_call: TRBV9
cdr3_aa: CASSVEGAPNQPQHF
cdr3_nt: TGTGCCAGCAGCGTAGAGGGGGCGCCTAATCAGCCCCAGCATTTT